The 20 T cell receptor beta chains below come from one sample, sequenced in a study of CD8+ T cells in alopecia areata. Following RNA extraction, reverse transcription yielded cDNA that acted as the sequencing template. Sequencing used immunoSEQ multiplex PCR; TCRdb keeps in-frame clones, though not all of them. The sample contains 270,000 or so clones, none of them singletons. Combined cutaneous lymph node cells underwent sorting by CD4, CD8alpha, NKG2D, NKG2ACE and additional markers. Sequencing input: CD4+ T cells sorted from a lymph node. The source is a C3H/HeJ mouse with alopecia areata. Strain haplotype at MHC: H2-k.

About this clone itself: The genes and germline here are from mouse. The missing CDR3 end, 4 residues past where the read stops, is filled in from the germline J gene. This chain joins TRBV19 and TRBJ2-5, with TRBD2 matching over 7 bases. Germline lookup yields CDR1 FNHDT and CDR2 SITEND (reference sequence). This CDR3 comprises 14 residues. V dropped 4 bases and J dropped 2; count of bases not matched to a gene: 4. Here the CDR3 reads CASSPLGVQDTQYF. Partial CDR3 DNA: TGTGCCAGCAGTCCTCTGGGGGTCCAAGAC.

This clone was picked up a small number of times. Mouse gene names apply. The sequenced fragment ends 3 residues before the CDR3 boundary, so the rest is inferred from the germline J gene. V is TRBV5 and J is TRBJ1-6; 11 nucleotides match TRBD1. TRBJ1-6 is designated an ORF whose function remains uncertain. Germline assignment: CDR1 LGHNA and CDR2 YNLKQL (reference sequence). CDR3 size: 17 residues. V was clipped by 4 bases and J by 4 bases; unmatched bases: 6. The covered CDR3 bases are TGTGCCAGCAGCCCCATCGGGACAGGGGGGTATAATTCGCCC. This gives the protein CASSPIGTGGYNSP. Given in full, the CDR3 is CASSPIGTGGYNSPLYF.

A remark on this clone: Since a much larger clone is just one base distant, this may be a read error. Gene labels here are mouse ones. With the read ending 4 residues before the CDR3 end, the germline J gene is used to fill in that end. Other nucleotide sequences in the sample specify the same CDR3. The chain links TRBV19 to TRBJ2-3; 7 bases match TRBD2. Trimming cost V 3 bases and J 0 bases; bases outside gene matches: 4. This CDR3 region has 15 residues. CDR1 and CDR2 from the germline V gene are FNHDT and SITEND (reference sequence). CDR3 protein: CASSSGGTSAETLYF. The covered CDR3 bases are TGTGCCAGCAGTAGTGGGGGGACTAGTGCAGAA.

About this clone: Each gene name is a mouse one. The sequence runs out 4 residues before the end of the CDR3; the remainder is reconstructed from the germline J gene. This chain connects TRBV13-1 to TRBJ1-2, with 9 bases fitting TRBD1. The CDR3 has 14 amino acids. Germline V gives CDR1 NSHNY, CDR2 SYGAGN. J was trimmed by 4 bases and V by 3 bases; bases with no gene match: 4. The DNA read from the CDR3 is TGTGCCAGCAGTGCCCTACAGGGGGCCTCC. Protein sequence: CASSALQGAS. The whole CDR3 reads CASSALQGASDYTF.

As for this clone: These gene names are mouse names. The read terminates 4 residues before the CDR3 end, so the remaining end is supplied by the germline J gene. The chain joins TRBV19 to TRBJ2-1; 7 bases fit TRBD1. The trim removed 6 bases at V and 6 bases at J, leaving 3 bases unmatched. Germline lookup yields CDR1 FNHDT and CDR2 SITEND (reference sequence). The length of the CDR3 is 12 residues. CDR3 DNA, as far as it was read: TGTGCCAGCACAACAGGGGTTGCT. Its protein product is CASTTGVA. The whole CDR3 protein is CASTTGVAEQFF.

As regards this clone: Mouse gene names and germline throughout. The read halts 3 residues ahead of the CDR3 end, with the missing end drawn from the germline J gene. The chain carries TRBV1 and TRBJ1-6, with D perhaps matching TRBD1 (5 bases). TRBJ1-6 is recorded as an ORF, its role being uncertain. Germline V gene lookup returns CDR1 NSQYPW and CDR2 LRSPGD (reference sequence). The CDR3 spans 16 residues. With 1 base removed from V and 0 bases from J, the gap between germline ends came to 7 bases. CDR3 bases read: TGCACCTGCAGTGCAGTAGGGGATTCCTATAATTCGCCC. It codes for CTCSAVGDSYNSP. The whole CDR3 sequence reads CTCSAVGDSYNSPLYF.

In the case of this clone: Mouse names are used for the genes. The read terminates 4 residues before the CDR3 end, so the remaining end is supplied by the germline J gene. The chain links TRBV31 to TRBJ2-1, with 7 positions matching TRBD2. CDR1 and CDR2 from the germline V gene are GKSSPN and SITVG. The CDR3 is 14 amino acids. V lost 3 bases and J lost 0; bases outside the gene matches: 2. Incomplete CDR3 DNA: TGTGCCTGGAGCGCTGGGGGTAACTATGCT. This gives the protein CAWSAGGNYA. The entire CDR3 reads CAWSAGGNYAEQFF. Full variable domain (remainder filled in from reference TRBV31 and TRBJ2-1): AQTIHQWPVAEIKAVGSPLSLGCTIKGKSSPNLYWYWQATGGTLQQLFYSITVGQVESVVQLNLSASRPKDDQFILSTEKLLLSHSGFYLCAWSAGGNYAEQFFGPGTRLTVL.

This clone was recorded a few times. Genes and germline are mouse. The chain's CDR3 is CASSRDRGLAEQFF. Incomplete CDR3 DNA: TGTGCTAGCTCCCGGGACAGGGGGCTTGCT. The chain carries TRBV17 and TRBJ2-1; 12 bases are shared with TRBD1. The CDR3 end is not reached by the read, which stops 4 residues before it; the germline J gene fills it in. CDR3 length: 14 amino acids. V shed 8 bases, J shed 6 bases, and the junction held 5 bases outside the gene matches. Germline V lookup: CDR1 MNHDT, CDR2 YYDKIL.

In this sample, this clone turned up a few times. The germline and genes are mouse ones. The sequenced part of the CDR3 DNA is TGTGCCAGCAGCCCCTCGACAGCTAGTGCAGAA. Encoded protein: CASSPSTASAE. The complete CDR3 sequence is CASSPSTASAETLYF. This chain joins TRBV5 and TRBJ2-3; perhaps TRBD1 as D (5 bases). The sequenced fragment ends 4 residues before the CDR3 boundary, so the rest is inferred from the germline J gene. The CDR3 consists of 15 residues. V dropped 4 bases and J dropped 0 bases, with 11 bases sitting between them. Germline CDR1 LGHNA, CDR2 YNLKQL (reference sequence).

Points on this clone: Mouse names are used for the genes. Sequencing ends 4 residues short of the CDR3 end; the germline J gene provides the rest. The chain has TRBV12-1 and TRBJ2-3, with 8 bases fitting TRBD2. The CDR3 is 15 amino acids. The V gene end was trimmed by 2 bases and the J gene end by 1 base; junction bases not matched to a gene: 4. CDR1 is SGHSN, CDR2 HYEKVE, per germline. The part of the CDR3 DNA that was read is TGTGCCAGCTCTCCAACTGGGGGCCGTGCAGAA. It codes for CASSPTGGRAE. The CDR3, in full, reads CASSPTGGRAETLYF.

Details on this clone: The germline and genes are mouse ones. Coverage ceases 4 residues before the CDR3 finishes, and the germline J gene fills in the end. Other DNA sequences in this specimen translate into the identical CDR3. The chain employs TRBV5 and TRBJ2-7; TRBD1 matches 7 bases. CDR1 and CDR2 from the germline V gene are LGHNA and YNLKQL (reference sequence). CDR3 length equals 13 residues. The junction had 2 bases not matched to a gene; V was cut back by 3 bases and J by 3 bases. The CDR3 DNA, read in part, is TGTGCCAGCAGCCATCGGGACAGCTAT. As protein: CASSHRDSY. The full CDR3 is CASSHRDSYEQYF.

About this clone: The genes are named according to mouse. Other DNA sequences in this sample translate to the same CDR3. The sequenced CDR3 bases are TGTGCCAGCAGTGGCGGGACAGGGGTCACCGGG. Protein sequence: CASSGGTGVTG. The full CDR3 is CASSGGTGVTGQLYF. V and J are TRBV13-1 and TRBJ2-2; 10 bases fit TRBD1. Sequencing ends 4 residues short of the CDR3 end; the germline J gene provides the rest. Looked up from germline, CDR1 is NSHNY and CDR2 is SYGAGN. This CDR3 has 15 residues. With V trimmed by 3 bases and J by 4 bases, 3 bases remained unmatched.

In this sample, this clone turned up a few times. All gene names here are mouse names. The sequence runs out 4 residues before the end of the CDR3; the remainder is reconstructed from the germline J gene. Other DNA sequences from this sample encode an identical CDR3 as well. This chain connects TRBV13-3 to TRBJ2-3, with D maybe TRBD2 (5 bases). The V end was cut by 6 bases, the J end by 0 bases, with 11 bases between. CDR1 is NNHDY, CDR2 SYVADS, per germline. This CDR3 has 14 residues. CDR3 region: CASKRTTSAETLYF. Partial CDR3 DNA: TGTGCCAGCAAAAGGACTACTAGTGCAGAA.

This clone appeared a few times. Genes and germline come from the mouse. Incomplete CDR3 DNA: TGTGCCAGCAACTGGGGGTACACCGGG. Protein sequence: CASNWGYTG. The full CDR3 reads CASNWGYTGQLYF. V and J are TRBV19 and TRBJ2-2, with 8 bases that match TRBD2. The CDR3 end lies 4 residues beyond the end of the read and is filled in from the germline J gene. Unmatched junction bases numbered 1, after V lost 6 bases and J lost 3 bases. The CDR3 contains 13 residues. CDR1 FNHDT and CDR2 SITEND come from the germline V gene (reference sequence).

This clone was detected only a few times. Mouse names are used for the genes. The read ends 3 residues shy of where the CDR3 ends; the end is completed using the germline J gene. Other DNA sequences in the same sample also yield this CDR3. The chain carries TRBV5 and TRBJ1-6, with D hard to call. TRBJ1-6 qualifies as an ORF whose function is uncertain. The CDR3 has 13 residues. The germline gives CDR1 LGHNA, CDR2 YNLKQL (reference sequence). V lost 4 bases and J 4 bases, leaving 5 bases between the germline ends. The DNA read from the CDR3 is TGTGCCAGCAGCCCTCAGTATAATTCGCCC. Translation gives CASSPQYNSP. The whole CDR3 protein reads CASSPQYNSPLYF.

This clone appeared a few times. Gene names denote mouse genes. Sequencing ends 4 residues short of the CDR3 end; the germline J gene provides the rest. The chain carries TRBV19 and TRBJ2-7; 8 nucleotides match TRBD2. In germline, CDR1 is FNHDT, CDR2 SITEND (reference sequence). This CDR3 region has 14 residues. With V trimmed by 4 bases and J by 3 bases, 6 bases remained unmatched. CDR3 region: CASSDAGGSYEQYF. Incomplete CDR3 DNA: TGTGCCAGCAGTGATGCTGGGGGGAGCTAT.

The table lists this clone with a few counts. Genes and germline come from the mouse. The DNA ends 4 residues before the CDR3 does, and the rest of the CDR3 is filled in from the germline J gene. The V call is TRBV13-3, the J call TRBJ2-5; the match to TRBD1 covers 8 bases. The CDR3 length is 15 residues. Germline CDR1 is NNHDY and CDR2 is SYVADS. CDR3 DNA, as far as it was read: TGTGCCAGCAGTGAGAGGACAGGGCGGAAAGAC. Its protein is CASSERTGRKD. The full CDR3 protein reads CASSERTGRKDTQYF.

As regards this clone: The gene names given are mouse names. Incomplete CDR3 DNA: TGTGCCAGCGGTGATCCGAGACAGGGATACTATGCT. It specifies CASGDPRQGYYA. The entire CDR3 protein is CASGDPRQGYYAEQFF. This chain connects TRBV13-2 to TRBJ2-1, with 7 bases that match TRBD1. The observed sequence ends 4 residues before the CDR3 terminus, with the missing tail filled in from the germline J gene. V trimming: 1 base; J trimming: 2 bases; junction bases outside the gene matches: 6. This CDR3 contains 16 residues. Germline assignment: CDR1 NNHNN and CDR2 SYGAGS (reference sequence).

This clone was observed a handful of times. The listed genes are named as in mouse. The CDR3 extends 4 residues past the end of the read, so its final part is completed from the germline J gene. The rearrangement joins TRBV5 to TRBJ2-5, with 9 bases matching TRBD2. The CDR3 length is 17 residues. J was trimmed by 0 bases and V by 2 bases; bases with no gene match: 6. The germline gives CDR1 LGHNA, CDR2 YNLKQL (reference sequence). CDR3 DNA, as far as it was read: TGTGCCAGCAGCCAAAAACTGGGGGGCCTTAACCAAGAC. As protein: CASSQKLGGLNQD. The complete CDR3 reads CASSQKLGGLNQDTQYF.

In the case of this clone: Mouse gene names and germline throughout. Sequencing ends 4 residues short of the CDR3 end; the germline J gene provides the rest. The gene calls are TRBV13-1 and TRBJ2-5; 8 bases are a match to TRBD2. Germline CDR1 NSHNY, CDR2 SYGAGN. The CDR3 runs 13 residues. Germline trimming cut 5 bases from V and 1 base from J; bases unmatched to any gene: 0. The CDR3 sequence is CASRDWDQDTQYF. CDR3 bases read: TGTGCCAGCAGGGACTGGGACCAAGAC.